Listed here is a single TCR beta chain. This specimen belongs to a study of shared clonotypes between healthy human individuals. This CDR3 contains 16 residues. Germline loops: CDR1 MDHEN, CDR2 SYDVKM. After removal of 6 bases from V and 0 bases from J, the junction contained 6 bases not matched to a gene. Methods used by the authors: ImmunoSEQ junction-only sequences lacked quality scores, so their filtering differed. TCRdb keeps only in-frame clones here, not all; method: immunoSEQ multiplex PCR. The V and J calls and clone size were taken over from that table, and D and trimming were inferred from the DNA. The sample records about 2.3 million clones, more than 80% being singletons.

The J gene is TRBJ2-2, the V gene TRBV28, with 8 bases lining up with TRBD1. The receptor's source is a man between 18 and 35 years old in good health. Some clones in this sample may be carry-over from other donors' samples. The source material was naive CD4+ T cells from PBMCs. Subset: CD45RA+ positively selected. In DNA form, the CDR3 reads TGTGCCAGCAGACGGCAGGGGGCAGCGAACACCGGGGAGCTGTTTTTT. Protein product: CASRRQGAANTGELFF.